This T cell receptor beta chain was profiled in a study of beta chain features in type 1 diabetes. In this sample, this clone turned up a few times. V gave up 4 bases and J gave up 10 bases, with 13 bases separating them. The germline V gene has CDR1 LGHNA and CDR2 YNFKEQ. The CDR3 sequence is 12 residues long. Since all of the isolated RNA was reverse transcribed, expressed TCRB transcripts were what got sequenced. Libraries were prepared by immunoSEQ multiplex PCR; TCRdb keeps only in-frame clonotypes and omits some of them. The sample lists over 65,000 clones, roughly 30% occurring once. Sequencing was carried out using stem cell memory CD4+ T cells from blood. The V gene is TRBV4-2, the J gene TRBJ1-2, with D hard to call. This receptor was obtained from a woman between 18 and 29 years old in good health. The CDR3 is CASSRIEADYTF. The CDR3 nucleotides read TGTGCCAGCAGCCGAATAGAGGCAGACTACACCTTC.